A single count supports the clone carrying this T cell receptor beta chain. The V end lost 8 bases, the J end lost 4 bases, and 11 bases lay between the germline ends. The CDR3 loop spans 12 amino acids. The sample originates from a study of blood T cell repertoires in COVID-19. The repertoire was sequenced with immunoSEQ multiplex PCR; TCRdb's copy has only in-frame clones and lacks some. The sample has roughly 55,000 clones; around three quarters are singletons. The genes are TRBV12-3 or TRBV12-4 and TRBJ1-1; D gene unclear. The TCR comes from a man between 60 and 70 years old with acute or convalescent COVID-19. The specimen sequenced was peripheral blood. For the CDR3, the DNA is TGTGCCAGCGCAATAAGGAGCACTGAAGCTTTCTTT. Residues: CASAIRSTEAFF.